This is a list of T cell receptor beta chains from one sample in a study of siplizumab effects on memory and regulatory T cells. Assay: immunoSEQ multiplex PCR; the TCRdb copy retains only in-frame clones and omits some. This table holds roughly 100,000 clones, 93% found once. The sequencing sample was made of CD4+ T cells sorted from blood. All receptors come from a human donor in good health. Each CDR3 is given with its conserved first and last residue.

TRBJ1-5 | TRBV30 | CAWSGTSNQPQHF
TRBJ2-2 | TRBV5-1 | CASSLASGAFRGTGKLFF
TRBJ1-2 | TRBV6-5 | CASSRTLEGYSGYTF
TRBJ2-7 | TRBV7-3 | CASSSLGGSPYEQYF
TRBJ2-5 | TRBV7-9 | CASSQDPLAGGQETQYF
TRBJ2-7 | TRBV7-2 | CASSLGGSYGSSEQYF
TRBJ2-7 | TRBV7-2 | CASSPMAGQGAEQYF
TRBJ2-7 | TRBV30 | CAWSHGSGTYEQYF
TRBJ2-3 | TRBV19 | CASENRGADRYTQYF
TRBJ2-5 | TRBV6-1 | CASSEAGTSRETQYF
TRBJ2-7 | TRBV5-6 | CASSFGGGIYEQYF
TRBJ1-2 | TRBV30 | CAWSVLWPGYTF
TRBJ1-4 | TRBV19 | CASSTPQGYNEKLFF
TRBJ2-4 | TRBV5-1 | CASSEGLLAKNIQYF
TRBJ2-7 | TRBV5-5 | CASGYRQLDSYEQYF
TRBJ1-1 | TRBV5-4 | CASSRGLENTEAFF
TRBJ2-7 | TRBV18 | CASSPLGRYEQYF
TRBJ1-5 | TRBV7-2 | CASSAPNQPQHF
TRBJ1-1 | TRBV5-1 | CASSLGQGRTEAFF
TRBJ1-2 | TRBV2 | CASSEGGNYGYTF
TRBJ1-1 | TRBV19 | CASSRQSLNTEAFF
TRBJ2-2 | TRBV7-7 | CASSPIQGNTGELFF
TRBJ2-5 | TRBV5-3 | CAISPPGLAIPQTQYF
TRBJ2-1 | TRBV10-3 | CAIRGVNNEQFF
TRBJ2-7 | TRBV27 | CASSLWDRGYEQYF
TRBJ2-3 | TRBV7-3 | CASSRFQADTQYF
TRBJ2-2 | TRBV11-3 | CASSPAGTGELFF
TRBJ1-1 | TRBV7-3 | CASSTQGSNTEAFF
TRBJ2-1 | TRBV9 | CASSVVGTGESDEQFF
TRBJ2-7 | TRBV6-5 | CASSYSRNPSYEQYF
TRBJ1-5 | TRBV6-1 | CASSEAIVSQPQHF
TRBJ1-2 | TRBV5-1 | CASSLGPAGGSGYTF
TRBJ2-5 | TRBV14 | CASSQGLAGVETQYF
TRBJ2-3 | TRBV5-1 | CASSIGQQAITDTQYF
TRBJ1-2 | TRBV5-1 | CASSQGDYGYTF
TRBJ1-1 | TRBV19 | CASSIVEGTEAFF
TRBJ1-1 | TRBV5-5 | CASSFAGYHTEAFF
TRBJ2-7 | TRBV5-1 | CASSQRDWASEQYF
TRBJ2-5 | TRBV30 | CAWSVWRSGETQYF
TRBJ1-5 | TRBV18 | CASSQTGPNSNQPQHF
TRBJ1-2 | TRBV9 | CASSTQTGDYGYTF
TRBJ2-5 | TRBV9 | CASSVDGPGTQYF
TRBJ2-4 | TRBV18 | CASSPRQGIRNIQYF
TRBJ2-3 | TRBV5-1 | CASSLSGKPTDTQYF
TRBJ2-1 | TRBV15 | CATSRDLDRDEQFF
TRBJ1-1 | TRBV9 | CASSPQMTGDTEAFF
TRBJ2-7 | TRBV7-9 | CASSQGPYEQYF
TRBJ2-7 | TRBV13 | CASSLGGTSGSFYEQYF
TRBJ2-7 | TRBV6-5 | CASSYLPKDEQYF
TRBJ1-1 | TRBV6-6 | CASSYAGGNTEAFF
TRBJ2-3 | TRBV5-4 | CASSQGLAGADTQYF
TRBJ1-1 | TRBV4-3 | CASSRTRTRGGNTEAFF
TRBJ1-2 | TRBV6-5 | CASSRQGAGGYTF